A selection of T cell receptor beta chains follows, all from one sample in a study of CD8 T cells in Susac syndrome. TCRdb re-called the immunoSEQ multiplex PCR reads through MiXCR, storing one row per CDR3 protein. The table shows about 250,000 distinct CDR3 sequences, with approximately 92% occurring only once. Sequenced: CD4+ T cells from PBMCs. Receptors originate from a human donor with multiple sclerosis. CDR3s include the opening cysteine and the closing phenylalanine or tryptophan. A D gene is named only where the DNA matches it firmly. Expanded clones are given a class, and other clones once, few, many or no size at all.

d_call: TRBD2
j_call: TRBJ2-2
clone_size: .
v_call: TRBV5-5
cdr3_aa: CASSYTMGGGSNTGELFF
cdr3_nt: TGTGCCAGCAGCTACACAATGGGCGGGGGTTCGAACACCGGGGAGCTGTTTTTT

d_call: .
j_call: TRBJ1-2
clone_size: .
v_call: TRBV7-8
cdr3_aa: CASSPPSVRPSYGYTF
cdr3_nt: TGTGCCAGCAGCCCCCCCTCGGTCCGGCCCTCTTATGGCTACACCTTC

d_call: .
j_call: TRBJ2-1
clone_size: once
v_call: TRBV29-1
cdr3_aa: CSVDRESTYNEQFF
cdr3_nt: TGCAGCGTTGACCGGGAGAGCACCTACAATGAGCAGTTCTTC

d_call: .
j_call: TRBJ1-5
clone_size: .
v_call: TRBV12-3/TRBV12-4
cdr3_aa: CASSSGTRPQHF
cdr3_nt: TGTGCCAGCAGTTCTGGGACTAGGCCCCAGCATTTT

d_call: .
j_call: TRBJ1-4
clone_size: .
v_call: TRBV7-8
cdr3_aa: CASSPSGGRTREKLFF
cdr3_nt: TGTGCCAGCAGCCCATCGGGGGGCAGGACTAGGGAAAAACTGTTTTTT

d_call: .
j_call: TRBJ1-1
clone_size: .
v_call: TRBV7-2
cdr3_aa: CASSLNGRYTEAFF
cdr3_nt: TGTGCCAGCAGCTTAAACGGACGGTACACTGAAGCTTTCTTT

d_call: .
j_call: TRBJ1-1
clone_size: .
v_call: TRBV19
cdr3_aa: CASSAGVRGTEAFF
cdr3_nt: TGTGCCAGTAGTGCCGGGGTCCGGGGCACTGAAGCTTTCTTT

d_call: TRBD1
j_call: TRBJ2-3
clone_size: .
v_call: TRBV6-1
cdr3_aa: CASSRTGGGGDTQYF
cdr3_nt: TGTGCCAGCTCCCGGACAGGGGGCGGGGGAGATACGCAGTATTTT

d_call: .
j_call: TRBJ1-5
clone_size: .
v_call: TRBV29-1
cdr3_aa: CSVGSSGDQPQHF
cdr3_nt: TGCAGCGTGGGATCCTCAGGGGATCAGCCCCAGCATTTT

d_call: TRBD1
j_call: TRBJ1-1
clone_size: .
v_call: TRBV29-1
cdr3_aa: CSVGQGAATEAFF
cdr3_nt: TGCAGCGTCGGACAGGGGGCCGCAACTGAAGCTTTCTTT

d_call: TRBD2
j_call: TRBJ2-1
clone_size: .
v_call: TRBV12-3/TRBV12-4
cdr3_aa: CASSGSGGSYNEQFF
cdr3_nt: TGTGCCAGCAGTGGCAGCGGGGGTTCCTACAATGAGCAGTTCTTC

d_call: TRBD1
j_call: TRBJ1-5
clone_size: .
v_call: TRBV7-8
cdr3_aa: CASRQTGGLNQPQHF
cdr3_nt: TGTGCCAGCAGACAAACAGGGGGCTTAAATCAGCCCCAGCATTTT

d_call: TRBD1
j_call: TRBJ1-1
clone_size: .
v_call: TRBV6-8
cdr3_aa: CASSYDEGAPSTEAFF
cdr3_nt: TGTGCCAGCAGTTACGACGAGGGGGCGCCGAGCACTGAAGCTTTCTTT

d_call: .
j_call: TRBJ2-5
clone_size: .
v_call: TRBV12-3/TRBV12-4
cdr3_aa: CASSGLPGSRETQYF
cdr3_nt: TGTGCCAGCAGTGGCCTCCCGGGCTCCAGGGAGACCCAGTACTTC

d_call: TRBD2
j_call: TRBJ2-2
clone_size: few
v_call: TRBV30
cdr3_aa: CASSGGTTNTGELFF
cdr3_nt: TGTGCCTCGTCGGGGGGTACAACGAACACCGGGGAGCTGTTTTTT

d_call: .
j_call: TRBJ1-1
clone_size: once
v_call: TRBV11-2
cdr3_aa: CASSILPGNTEAFF
cdr3_nt: TGTGCCAGCAGCATCCTTCCCGGGAACACTGAAGCTTTCTTT

d_call: .
j_call: TRBJ1-5
clone_size: .
v_call: TRBV4-2
cdr3_aa: CASSQDWRRGNQPQHF
cdr3_nt: TGTGCCAGCAGCCAAGATTGGAGAAGGGGCAATCAGCCCCAGCATTTT

d_call: TRBD1
j_call: TRBJ1-2
clone_size: .
v_call: TRBV10-3
cdr3_aa: CAISEGAFGYTF
cdr3_nt: TGTGCCATCAGCGAGGGGGCTTTTGGCTACACCTTC

d_call: .
j_call: TRBJ2-2
clone_size: once
v_call: TRBV15
cdr3_aa: CATSRDSARPGELFF
cdr3_nt: TGTGCCACCAGCAGAGATTCAGCCCGGCCCGGGGAGCTGTTTTTT

d_call: .
j_call: TRBJ2-5
clone_size: .
v_call: TRBV5-6
cdr3_aa: CASSAEQGLQETQYF
cdr3_nt: TGTGCCAGCAGCGCAGAACAGGGCCTCCAAGAGACCCAGTACTTC

d_call: .
j_call: TRBJ1-6
clone_size: .
v_call: TRBV3-1
cdr3_aa: CASSASRGNSPLHF
cdr3_nt: TGTGCCAGCAGCGCATCCCGGGGTAATTCACCCCTCCACTTT

d_call: .
j_call: TRBJ2-7
clone_size: .
v_call: TRBV28
cdr3_aa: CASSLGPNTISYEQYF
cdr3_nt: TGTGCCAGCAGTTTAGGACCTAACACAATTTCCTACGAGCAGTACTTC

d_call: TRBD1
j_call: TRBJ2-1
clone_size: .
v_call: TRBV18
cdr3_aa: CASSRTPGQGKNEQFF
cdr3_nt: TGTGCCAGCTCACGGACCCCGGGACAGGGGAAGAATGAGCAGTTCTTC

d_call: .
j_call: TRBJ2-3
clone_size: .
v_call: TRBV20-1
cdr3_aa: CSASRTDTQYF
cdr3_nt: TGCAGTGCTAGCCGCACAGATACGCAGTATTTT

d_call: TRBD2
j_call: TRBJ2-3
clone_size: .
v_call: TRBV9
cdr3_aa: CASSAGGRTTDTQYF
cdr3_nt: TGTGCCAGCAGCGCGGGCGGGAGAACGACAGATACGCAGTATTTT